The clone carrying this T cell receptor beta chain was observed a few times. Its specificity is unknown. These data originate in a study of T-cell memory formation after mild COVID-19. Study overall: The study found TCR clusters largely donor specific. Study-wide points: In pre-infection memory, a portion of responding clones appeared, which suggested that cross-reactive memory joined. Confirmation was lacking for SARS-CoV-2 specificity of second-wave clones that peaked on day 37. Shrinking CD4+ clones resided mostly in CM and EM, and CD8+ ones in EMRA.

MiXCR, run by TCRdb on the 5' RACE reads, gives a single entry per CDR3 protein. The sample shows more than 150,000 distinct CDR3 sequences, about a fifth of them seen only once. The length of the CDR3 is 14 residues. Trimming removed 4 bases from V and 2 bases from J; junction bases left unmatched: 5. The sequenced sample consisted of PBMCs or a T cell subset sorted from them (not recorded which). This TCR came from a man between 18 and 29 years old who had mild COVID-19 (a few samples of this study predate the infection). Cell type and time point are not known. The chain couples TRBV12-3 or TRBV12-4 to TRBJ2-7; 7 nucleotides align to TRBD1. CDR3 in DNA: TGTGCCAGCAGTTGGGGGACAGAGGCCTACGAGCAGTACTTC. This codes for CASSWGTEAYEQYF.